The clone carrying this TCR beta chain has only a few counts. The data stem from a study of T-cell reconstitution after alpha-beta-depleted transplantation in children. The library targeted TCRbeta and was prepared with unique molecular identifiers. TCRdb recomputed calls from the PCR reads with MiXCR, one row per CDR3 protein. The table has some 640,000 distinct CDR3 sequences, approximately 15% seen once; the top ten hold 0.85% to 1.3%. In germline, CDR1 is SNHLY, CDR2 FYNNEI. V lost 6 bases and J 4 bases, leaving 9 bases between the germline ends. CDR3 length: 13 amino acids. Specimen: PBMCs from the stem cell graft donor, collected from the stem cell graft. This sequence joins TRBV2 and TRBJ2-2; perhaps TRBD1 as D (5 bases). This TCR came from a human donor who donated a stem cell graft to a child with acute myeloid leukemia. Here the CDR3 reads CASRGRGTGELFF. The CDR3 DNA is TGTGCCAGCAGGGGTAGGGGCACCGGGGAGCTGTTTTTT.